This T cell receptor (beta chain) was captured in a study of T cell changes during pregnancy in multiple sclerosis. The CDR3 has 14 amino acids. Germline V gives CDR1 ENHRY, CDR2 SYGVKD. This clone was seen once. One junction end does not reproduce the germline sequence, and a read error may be involved. The table came from immunoSEQ multiplex PCR; TCRdb's copy has only in-frame clones and leaves some out. This sample has more than 10,000 clones, with more than 80% found just once. The V and J genes are TRBV10-3 and TRBJ2-7; a weak D match, TRBD2 (6 bases). The source is a female donor in good health, enrolled as a control in a pregnancy study. The material sequenced was CD8+ T cells from peripheral blood mononuclear cells, taken after pregnancy. The CDR3 here is CAISERGVGGETHF. The CDR3, as DNA: TGTGCCATCAGTGAACGGGGTGTCGGGGGAGAGACCCACTTC.